The T cell receptor beta chain described here comes from a study of T cell responses to AZD1222 COVID-19 vaccine. Study-level points and caveats: Researchers report vaccine-associated CD4 TCRs spanning spike, with dominance at 160-218 and 743-854.

Some clones are missing from TCRdb's copy, which holds only in-frame ones; the method was immunoSEQ multiplex PCR. The repertoire holds about 95,000 clones, with approximately 91% as singletons. CDR1 is MNHEY and CDR2 is SVGEGT in the germline V gene. The CDR3 extends over 14 amino acids. Trimming took off 3 bases at V and 1 base at J, with 8 bases between the two ends. Comments on this clone: Its antigen remains unknown.

V gene TRBV6-2 or TRBV6-3 combines with J gene TRBJ2-3; D uncertain. The material sequenced was peripheral blood, taken on day 0 of AZD1222 vaccination. The receptor was derived from an adult in good health. CDR3 sequence: CASSYWSGTDTQYF. The CDR3 DNA reads as TGTGCCAGCAGTTATTGGAGTGGCACAGATACGCAGTATTTT.